Listed here are 10 T cell receptor beta chains from one sample, sequenced in a study of long-term antiretroviral therapy in people with HIV (dated by TCRdb to the early 2020s). The immunoSEQ hsTCRB v3.0 assay was used at survey level resolution to sequence the TRB variable region. TCRdb carries this immuneACCESS record with in-frame sequences only. Its versions omit some clonotypes, under half of them owing to an unresolved V gene in the studies checked, with the rest unexplained. Recorded for this sample are tens of thousands of clones; less than 85% of them occurred a single time. The ten largest clones represent approximately 7% of the sample. Sequenced material: unsorted PBMCs, taken 0.3 years after starting antiretroviral therapy. These receptors came from a man aged 40-55 years with HIV.

This chain uses TRBV28 with TRBJ2-3; a possible D gene is TRBD2 (5 bases). This CDR3 has 11 amino acids. Germline V lookup: CDR1 MDHEN, CDR2 SYDVKM. V lost 4 bases to trimming and J lost 12 bases, with 11 bases between them. As DNA, the CDR3 is TGTGCCAGCAGTTCCCTAGCACGACAGTATTTT. Amino acids: CASSSLARQYF.

The rearrangement links TRBV29-1 to TRBJ2-5, with D perhaps TRBD1 (6 bases). Germline V gene lookup returns CDR1 SQVTM and CDR2 ANQGSEA. This CDR3 contains 14 residues. V gave up 4 bases and J gave up 2 bases, with 14 bases separating them. CDR3 protein: CSVVSQGQQETQYF. The CDR3 DNA is TGCAGCGTTGTGTCGCAGGGGCAACAAGAGACCCAGTACTTC. Full variable domain (outside the CDR3, taken from reference TRBV29-1 and TRBJ2-5): SAVISQKPSRDICQRGTSLTIQCQVDSQVTMMFWYRQQPGQSLTLIATANQGSEATYESGFVIDKFPISRPNLTFSTLTVSNMSPEDSSIYLCSVVSQGQQETQYFGPGTRLLVL.

The chain couples TRBV5-6 to TRBJ1-4; no definite D call. The CDR3 covers 12 residues. Germline V gene lookup returns CDR1 SGHDT and CDR2 YYEEEE. V was clipped by 1 base and J by 8 bases, with 6 bases between them. The CDR3 coding sequence is TGTGCCAGCAGCTTGCGACCCGAAAAACTGTTTTTT. This translates into CASSLRPEKLFF.

In this sample, this clone turned up once. The chain joins TRBV5-4 to TRBJ2-7, with TRBD1 identical over 9 bases. The CDR3 loop spans 15 amino acids. CDR1 and CDR2 (germline): SGHNT, YYREEE (reference sequence). The V and J ends lost 4 bases and 3 bases, in that order; junction bases with no gene match: 8. In nucleotides, the CDR3 is TGTGCCAGCAGCAGGGGCCCGGGACAGGGCTACGAGCAGTACTTC. Residues: CASSRGPGQGYEQYF. Supplemented by reference TRBV5-4 and TRBJ2-7, the full variable domain reads ETGVTQSPTHLIKTRGQQVTLRCSSQSGHNTVSWYQQALGQGPQFIFQYYREEENGRGNFPPRFSGLQFPNYSSELNVNALELDDSALYLCASSRGPGQGYEQYFGPGTRLTVT.

The rearrangement uses TRBV7-2 and TRBJ1-5; TRBD1 is a possible D gene (6 bases). CDR1 is SGHTA and CDR2 is FQGNSA in the germline V gene. The V end was cut by 4 bases, the J end by 0 bases, with 10 bases between. The CDR3 runs to 15 residues. The CDR3 bases are TGTGCCAGCAGCTCGGGACAATATAGCAATCAGCCCCAGCATTTT. It translates to CASSSGQYSNQPQHF.

The chain uses TRBV29-1 and TRBJ1-1; possibly TRBD1 for D (5 bases). Germline V gene sequence: CDR1 SQVTM, CDR2 ANQGSEA. This CDR3 contains 13 residues. V was clipped by 1 base and J by 6 bases, with 12 bases between them. The CDR3 DNA follows: TGCAGCGTTGAAGGCAGGGTTGGAGCTGAAGCTTTCTTT. Encoded protein: CSVEGRVGAEAFF.

The V and J genes are TRBV5-1 and TRBJ1-4; a possible D gene is TRBD1 (5 bases). CDR1 SGHRS and CDR2 YFSETQ come from the germline V gene. The CDR3 is made up of 15 amino acids. The ends were cut back, 4 bases at V and 6 bases at J, with 16 bases in the middle. The CDR3 is CASSPPGRGDEKLFF. CDR3 DNA: TGCGCCAGCAGCCCCCCGGGGCGCGGCGATGAAAAACTGTTTTTT.

The chain joins TRBV6-5 to TRBJ2-2, with 8 bases identical to TRBD1. The length of the CDR3 is 16 residues. With V trimmed by 2 bases and J by 5 bases, 7 bases remained unmatched. Per the germline V gene, CDR1 is MNHEY and CDR2 is SVGAGI. CDR3 sequence (DNA): TGTGCCAGCAGTTACGGCCAGGGGGCTGGGACCGGGGAGCTGTTTTTT. Its translation is CASSYGQGAGTGELFF.

This clone is a singleton in its sample. V and J are TRBV19 and TRBJ2-3, with D possibly TRBD1 on 5 matching bases. V lost 5 bases to trimming and J lost 1 base, with 7 bases between them. Germline V gene lookup returns CDR1 LNHDA and CDR2 SQIVND (reference sequence). This CDR3 spans 13 amino acids. The CDR3 nucleotides read TGTGCCAGTAGTCCAGGGCGCACAGATACGCAGTATTTT. This codes for CASSPGRTDTQYF.

V usage is TRBV7-3 and J usage is TRBJ2-1; 8 positions agree with TRBD2. This CDR3 is built from 15 residues. Per germline, CDR1 SGHTA and CDR2 FQGTGA. Losses at the gene ends were 4 bases for V and 3 bases for J; bases not matched to a gene: 5. The CDR3 protein is CASSYGTSGYNEQFF. For the CDR3, the DNA is TGTGCCAGCAGCTACGGGACTAGTGGCTACAATGAGCAGTTCTTC.